This T cell receptor beta chain emerged from a study of shared clonotypes between healthy human individuals. In the study overall: The study drew on a couple of women and a few men aged 18 to 49 as donors.

Trimming cost V 5 bases and J 9 bases, with 17 bases left between them. The V gene's germline CDR1 is SGHTA and CDR2 FQGNSA. The CDR3 consists of 14 residues. Points on this clone: Its antigen is unknown.

Among the donors, all were Caucasian adults who lived in Nashville, Tennessee. Sequencing was performed with immunoSEQ multiplex PCR; in TCRdb, only in-frame clones are kept and a portion is missing. Of roughly 1.5 million clones in the sample, under 99% were seen once. The study, taken as a whole, reports: It was observed that approximately 5% of naive CD4 clonotypes were shared across a handful of donors.

The receptor was derived from a man aged 25 to 45 in good health. The rearrangement links TRBV7-2 to TRBJ2-1; D unresolved. The sequenced material came from naive CD4+ T cells sorted from blood. This sample's subset: CD45RA+ positively selected. For the CDR3, the DNA is TGTGCCAGCAGCCCCGTGGTTGCAGTCATTGAGCAGTTCTTC. It yields the protein CASSPVVAVIEQFF.